These T cell receptor beta chains were read from a single sample in a study of human T cells and chemical hapten exposure. TCRdb analysed the RACE reads with MiXCR anew, one entry per CDR3 protein. The repertoire holds about 260,000 distinct CDR3 sequences, with about 9% as singletons. Sequencing was performed on whole blood, taken in connection with sensitization to the hapten diphenylcyclopropenone (DPC). The receptors shown here come from a middle-aged woman with alopecia areata. Some clones in this sample may be carry-over from other donors' samples. Each CDR3 is given with its conserved first and last residue.

v_gene | CDR3aa
TRBV5-1 | CASSQDAANTGELFF
TRBV5-1 | CASSGSGVAYEQYF
TRBV28 | CASSLVGTGNEKLFF
TRBV27 | CASSQAGGGTEAFF
TRBV7-2 | CASSRGTSVSTDTQYF
TRBV24-1 | CATSAADTQYF
TRBV27 | CASIPGGGSYEQYF
TRBV6-2/TRBV6-3 | CASSYGGPEDF
TRBV15 | CATSRDQDTQYF
TRBV2 | CASTRAPNFYGYTF